Listed below are T cell receptor beta chains from one sample, sequenced in a study of T cells after yellow fever vaccination. TCRdb re-analysed the 5' RACE reads in MiXCR, keeping a single row per CDR3 protein. Here the sample spans approximately 240,000 distinct CDR3 sequences, approximately 3.8% being singletons. Sequenced material: PBMCs, taken 15 days after the yellow fever booster vaccination. These receptors were collected from a man aged 18 to 30 who received the YFV17D yellow fever vaccine. The CDR3 runs from the conserved cysteine through the conserved F or W. A D gene is named only where the DNA matches it firmly. Only some rows state a clone size, as once, few, many or a class for expanded clones.

clone_size j_call v_call d_call cdr3_length cdr3_nt cdr3_aa
few TRBJ2-3 TRBV19 NA 11 TGTGCCAGTAGTAAGGGGACCGCGCAGTATTTT CASSKGTAQYF
many TRBJ2-5 TRBV9 TRBD2 15 TGTGCCAGCAGCGTAGAAGCGGGGGGGCTAGAGACCCAGTACTTC CASSVEAGGLETQYF
once TRBJ1-2 TRBV5-6 NA 14 TGTGCCAGCAGCTTGATCGGACAGCTCTATGGCTACACCTTC CASSLIGQLYGYTF
many TRBJ1-2 TRBV30 TRBD1 11 TGTGCCTGGAGGACAGGGGCTGGCTACACCTTC CAWRTGAGYTF
NA TRBJ2-7 TRBV30 NA 16 TGTGCCTGGAGTCCAACTGACGGGACCACTTTATGGGAGCAGTACTTC CAWSPTDGTTLWEQYF
many TRBJ1-4 TRBV5-6 NA 14 TGTGCCAGCAGCACGCGGCCTGGGGAAGAAAAACTGTTTTTT CASSTRPGEEKLFF
many TRBJ2-3 TRBV5-4 NA 16 TGTGCCAGCAGCTTCTCACCTGTGGGGGGGCCGGATACGCAGTATTTT CASSFSPVGGPDTQYF
NA TRBJ2-5 TRBV11-2 NA 16 TGTGCCAGCAGCCCACCCCTGGGCAGGGACCAAGAGACCCAGTACTTC CASSPPLGRDQETQYF
many TRBJ2-7 TRBV4-1 NA 14 TGCGCCAGCAGCCAAGCAGGGCCTTCCTACGAGCAGTACTTC CASSQAGPSYEQYF
many TRBJ1-2 TRBV7-2 NA 14 TGTGCCAGCAGCTTAGCTGCGGGGGGCTCTGGCTACACCTTC CASSLAAGGSGYTF
many TRBJ1-1 TRBV11-2 TRBD1 15 TGTGCCAGCAGCTTAAGGGGACAGGTTAACACTGAAGCTTTCTTT CASSLRGQVNTEAFF
many TRBJ2-7 TRBV5-1 TRBD2 18 TGCGCCAGCAGCTATGGGACTAGCGGGGGCGCGTCCCTTTACGAGCAGTACTTC CASSYGTSGGASLYEQYF
many TRBJ1-1 TRBV20-1 TRBD1 14 TGCAGTGCTAAAACAGGGGGCCTGAACACTGAAGCTTTCTTT CSAKTGGLNTEAFF
few TRBJ1-1 TRBV14 NA 14 TGTGCCAGCAGCCACCGGGCTGGGGTCACTGAAGCTTTCTTT CASSHRAGVTEAFF
many TRBJ1-4 TRBV28 TRBD1 13 TGTGCCAGCGGGGGGACAGCAAATGAAAAACTGTTTTTT CASGGTANEKLFF
many TRBJ2-3 TRBV6-5 TRBD1 16 TGTGCCAGCAGTTCGGCAGGTACAGGGGGCTCAGATACGCAGTATTTT CASSSAGTGGSDTQYF
NA TRBJ2-6 TRBV5-1 NA 18 TGCGCCAGCAGCTCCCCGAGGCGGGGACCGCTTGGGGCCAACGTCCTGACTTTC CASSSPRRGPLGANVLTF
many TRBJ2-1 TRBV24-1 NA 15 TGTGCCACCTCCCCGGCGGAAGCGGTCGTGAAAGAGCAGTTCTTC CATSPAEAVVKEQFF
many TRBJ1-2 TRBV5-6 TRBD1 14 TGTGCCAGCAGCGTGAACAGGGGATTCGGTGGCTACACCTTC CASSVNRGFGGYTF
many TRBJ1-6 TRBV27 NA 16 TGTGCCAGCAGTTTAGGGTCGGGTCTATATAATTCACCCCTCCACTTT CASSLGSGLYNSPLHF
NA TRBJ1-2 TRBV12-3/TRBV12-4 TRBD1 14 TGTGCCAGCAGTTTAATAGGGGGCTCCTATGGCTACACCTTC CASSLIGGSYGYTF
many TRBJ2-4 TRBV4-1 NA 18 TGCGCCAGCAGCCAAGTCGCACAGGGCCTCGGGGCCAAAAACATTCAGTACTTC CASSQVAQGLGAKNIQYF
few TRBJ1-1 TRBV6-5 NA 13 TGTGCCAGCAGTCCTGGAATAGGGGGTGAAGCTTTCTTT CASSPGIGGEAFF
many TRBJ2-3 TRBV27 TRBD2 16 TGTGCCAGCAGTTTGTTAGCGGGGAGGATATCAGATACGCAGTATTTT CASSLLAGRISDTQYF
many TRBJ2-5 TRBV2 NA 14 TGTGCCAGCAGAACAGGGACCACCCAAGAGACCCAGTACTTC CASRTGTTQETQYF
many TRBJ1-2 TRBV5-4 NA 16 TGTGCCAGCAGCCCCTGGGGGGCCTCCTCGGACTATGGCTACACCTTC CASSPWGASSDYGYTF
many TRBJ2-1 TRBV7-2 TRBD2 13 TGTGCCGGGGCCCTAGCGGAGTACAATGAGCAGTTCTTC CAGALAEYNEQFF
many TRBJ2-3 TRBV20-1 TRBD2 15 TGCAGTGCTACGCCTAGCGGGGGGGCCGCAGATACGCAGTATTTT CSATPSGGAADTQYF
once TRBJ2-3 TRBV7-3 NA 15 TGTGCCAGCAGCTTAAGTTCGGGGATCACAGATACGCAGTATTTT CASSLSSGITDTQYF
few TRBJ2-5 TRBV7-7 TRBD1 15 TGTGCCTCGTCCCCCACAGGGGGCTATGCAGAGACCCAGTACTTC CASSPTGGYAETQYF
many TRBJ1-5 TRBV3-1 NA 14 TGTGCCAGCAGGGACGGCAGGGGAGGCCAGCCCCAGCATTTT CASRDGRGGQPQHF
many TRBJ1-5 TRBV4-1 NA 13 TGCGCCAGCAGCCCGTCGGGAAATCAGCCCCAGCATTTT CASSPSGNQPQHF
many TRBJ1-4 TRBV20-1 NA 13 TGCAGTGCAGGCCCGACCCTAGGGGAAAAACTGTTTTTT CSAGPTLGEKLFF
many TRBJ1-5 TRBV3-1 NA 14 TGTGCCAGCAGCCGGGGAGGGGTTTATCAGCCCCAGCATTTT CASSRGGVYQPQHF
few TRBJ2-7 TRBV7-6 TRBD2 14 TGTGCCAGCAGCTCTAGCGGCAACTCCTACGAGCAGTACTTC CASSSSGNSYEQYF
few TRBJ1-1 TRBV5-4 NA 12 TGTGCCAGCAGCTCTATAAACACTGAAGCTTTCTTT CASSSINTEAFF
many TRBJ1-1 TRBV7-9 NA 13 TGTGCCAGCAGCTTTGGTCGGGAGTCTGAAGCTTTCTTT CASSFGRESEAFF